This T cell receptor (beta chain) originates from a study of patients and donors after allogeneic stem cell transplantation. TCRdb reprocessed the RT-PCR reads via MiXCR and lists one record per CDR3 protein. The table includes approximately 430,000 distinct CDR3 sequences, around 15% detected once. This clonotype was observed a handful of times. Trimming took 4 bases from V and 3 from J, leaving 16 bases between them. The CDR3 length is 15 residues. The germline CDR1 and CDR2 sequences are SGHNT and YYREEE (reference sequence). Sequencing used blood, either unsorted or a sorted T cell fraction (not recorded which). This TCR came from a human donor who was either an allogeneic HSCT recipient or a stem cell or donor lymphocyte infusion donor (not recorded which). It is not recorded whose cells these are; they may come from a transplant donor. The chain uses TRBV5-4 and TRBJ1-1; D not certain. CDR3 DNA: TGTGCCAGCAGCGCCTTGACCCTAAGGGACACTGAAGCTTTCTTT. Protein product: CASSALTLRDTEAFF. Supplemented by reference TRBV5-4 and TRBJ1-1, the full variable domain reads ETGVTQSPTHLIKTRGQQVTLRCSSQSGHNTVSWYQQALGQGPQFIFQYYREEENGRGNFPPRFSGLQFPNYSSELNVNALELDDSALYLCASSALTLRDTEAFFGQGTRLTVV.